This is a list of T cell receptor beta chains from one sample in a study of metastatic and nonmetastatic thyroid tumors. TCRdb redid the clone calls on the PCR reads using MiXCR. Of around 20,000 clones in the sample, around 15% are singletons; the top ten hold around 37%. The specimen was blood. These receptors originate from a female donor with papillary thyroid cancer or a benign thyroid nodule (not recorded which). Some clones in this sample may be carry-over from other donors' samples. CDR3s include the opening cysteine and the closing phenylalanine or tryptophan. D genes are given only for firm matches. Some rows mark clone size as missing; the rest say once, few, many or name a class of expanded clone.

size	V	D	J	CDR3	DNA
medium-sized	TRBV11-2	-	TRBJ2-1	CASSLTGNSYNEQFF	TGTGCCAGCAGCTTAACAGGTAATTCCTACAATGAGCAGTTCTTC
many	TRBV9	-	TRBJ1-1	CASSQGQAQGDTEAFF	TGTGCCAGCAGCCAAGGCCAGGCCCAAGGGGACACTGAAGCTTTCTTT
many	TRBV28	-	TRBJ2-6	CASSLSPGANVLTF	TGTGCCAGCAGCCTGTCGCCTGGGGCCAACGTCCTGACTTTC
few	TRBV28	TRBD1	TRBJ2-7	CASSLVGWQGAQEQYF	TGTGCCAGCAGTTTGGTGGGCTGGCAGGGGGCTCAAGAGCAGTACTTC
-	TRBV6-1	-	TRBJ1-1	CASRVNTEAFF	TGTGCCAGCAGAGTTAACACTGAAGCTTTCTTT
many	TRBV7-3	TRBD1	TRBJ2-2	CASSSTGTAGELFF	TGTGCCAGCAGCTCCACCGGGACAGCCGGGGAGCTGTTTTTT
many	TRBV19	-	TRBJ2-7	CASSWGDAYEQYF	TGTGCCAGTAGTTGGGGCGACGCCTACGAGCAGTACTTC
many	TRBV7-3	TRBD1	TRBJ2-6	CASSLSAGGSGANVLTF	TGTGCCAGCAGCTTATCGGCAGGGGGCTCTGGGGCCAACGTCCTGACTTTC
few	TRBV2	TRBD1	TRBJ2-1	CASSGDRGQENEQFF	TGTGCCAGCAGCGGTGACAGGGGGCAAGAGAATGAGCAGTTCTTC
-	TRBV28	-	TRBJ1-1	CASSSRKGVFTEAFF	TGTGCCAGCAGTTCGAGAAAGGGGGTATTCACTGAAGCTTTCTTT
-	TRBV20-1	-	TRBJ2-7	CSAKAELSYEQYF	TGCAGTGCTAAAGCGGAACTCTCCTACGAGCAGTACTTC
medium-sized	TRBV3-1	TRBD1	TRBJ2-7	CASSRQGGGEQYF	TGTGCCAGCAGCCGACAGGGGGGTGGCGAGCAGTACTTC
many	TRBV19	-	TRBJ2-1	CASSKGLVGQFF	TGTGCCAGTAGTAAAGGACTCGTCGGGCAGTTCTTC
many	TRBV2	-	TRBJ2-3	CASISGQDTQYF	TGTGCCAGCATTTCAGGGCAAGATACGCAGTATTTT
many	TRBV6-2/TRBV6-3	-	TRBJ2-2	CASSYSSAVTTGELFF	TGTGCCAGCAGTTACTCTAGTGCCGTAACCACCGGGGAGCTGTTTTTT
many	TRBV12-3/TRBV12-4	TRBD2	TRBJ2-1	CASSSREGGTGEQFF	TGTGCCAGCAGTTCCAGAGAGGGAGGGACGGGTGAGCAGTTCTTC
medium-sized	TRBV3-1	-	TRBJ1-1	CASRRGHQAFF	TGTGCCAGCAGACGGGGACACCAAGCTTTCTTT
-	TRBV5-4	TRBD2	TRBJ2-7	CASSLGPAGAREQYF	TGTGCCAGCAGCTTGGGGCCAGCGGGAGCGAGGGAGCAGTACTTC
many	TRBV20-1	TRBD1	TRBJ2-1	CSARDQGEWVNNEQFF	TGCAGTGCTAGAGATCAGGGGGAGTGGGTAAACAATGAGCAGTTCTTC
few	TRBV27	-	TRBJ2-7	CASSVAASYEQYF	TGTGCCAGCAGTGTGGCCGCTTCCTACGAGCAGTACTTC
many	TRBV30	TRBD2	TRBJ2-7	CAWNLAGTYEQYF	TGTGCCTGGAACCTAGCGGGAACCTACGAGCAGTACTTC
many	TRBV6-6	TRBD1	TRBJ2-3	CASRPRTGGLGTDTQYF	TGTGCCAGCAGGCCTAGGACAGGGGGTTTAGGAACAGATACGCAGTATTTT
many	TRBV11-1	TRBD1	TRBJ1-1	CASSPYQGAMNTEAFF	TGTGCCAGCAGCCCATACCAGGGGGCCATGAACACTGAAGCTTTCTTT
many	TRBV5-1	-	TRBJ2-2	CASSLIPNHGELFF	TGCGCCAGCAGCTTGATTCCTAACCATGGGGAGCTGTTTTTT
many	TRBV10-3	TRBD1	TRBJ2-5	CAIRAGGVRETQYF	TGTGCCATCAGGGCAGGGGGCGTCAGGGAGACCCAGTACTTC
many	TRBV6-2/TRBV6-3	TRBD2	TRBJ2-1	CASSRTSGRAHEQFF	TGTGCCAGCAGTAGGACTAGCGGGAGAGCTCATGAGCAGTTCTTC
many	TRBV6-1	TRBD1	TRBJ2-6	CASSKYGQGATPGANVLTF	TGTGCCAGCAGTAAATACGGACAGGGGGCAACCCCCGGGGCCAACGTCCTGACTTTC
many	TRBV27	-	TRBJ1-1	CASSPQGAYTEAFF	TGTGCCAGCAGTCCACAGGGCGCGTACACTGAAGCTTTCTTT
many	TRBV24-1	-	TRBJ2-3	CATSTGDTQYF	TGTGCCACCAGTACCGGGGATACGCAGTATTTT
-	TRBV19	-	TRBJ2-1	CASSPVTTFRFF	TGTGCCAGTAGCCCCGTGACCACTTTCCGGTTCTTC
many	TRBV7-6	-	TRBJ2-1	CASSLGVGGNEQFF	TGTGCCAGCAGCTTAGGGGTGGGGGGCAATGAGCAGTTCTTC
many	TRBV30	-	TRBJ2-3	CAWVRERGTDTQYF	TGTGCCTGGGTACGGGAGCGGGGCACAGATACGCAGTATTTT
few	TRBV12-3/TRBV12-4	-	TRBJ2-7	CASSLQGSGYEQYF	TGTGCCAGCAGTCTCCAGGGCAGCGGCTACGAGCAGTACTTC
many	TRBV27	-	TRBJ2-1	CASSFQPEYNEQFF	TGTGCCAGCAGTTTCCAGCCGGAGTACAATGAGCAGTTCTTC
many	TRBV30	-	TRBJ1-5	CAWTRGSNQPQHF	TGTGCCTGGACTAGGGGTAGCAATCAGCCCCAGCATTTT
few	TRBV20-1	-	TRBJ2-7	CSARSAGQRIHEQYF	TGCAGTGCTAGATCAGCGGGACAGCGAATTCACGAGCAGTACTTC